A single sample gave rise to the 29 T cell receptor beta chains below, sequenced in a study of cytomegalovirus exposure and HLA in healthy donors. The PCR contained 60 Vbeta and 13 Jbeta primers. Profiled with immunoSEQ multiplex PCR; TCRdb holds only in-frame clones, not every one. This sample's table has around 140,000 clones. Sequenced material: PBMCs. Every receptor here comes from a middle-aged woman in good health and CMV-seropositive.

This chain uses TRBV9 with TRBJ2-1; 11 nucleotides match TRBD1. V dropped 1 base and J dropped 9; count of bases not matched to a gene: 3. Germline V gene sequence: CDR1 SGDLS, CDR2 YYNGEE. This CDR3 spans 14 amino acids. The CDR3 sequence is CASSVRTGGGEQFF. CDR3 in DNA: TGTGCCAGCAGCGTACGGACAGGGGGCGGTGAGCAGTTCTTC.

V is TRBV27 and J is TRBJ2-7, with 10 bases that match TRBD1. This CDR3 spans 16 amino acids. With V trimmed by 3 bases and J by 9 bases, 14 bases remained unmatched. CDR1 and CDR2 (germline): MNHEY, SMNVEV (reference sequence). In DNA, the CDR3 is TGTGCCAGCAGTTTTAACCGGGACAGGGGCCCGATAGGGCAGTACTTC. Its protein is CASSFNRDRGPIGQYF.

The V and J genes are TRBV14 and TRBJ2-1; possibly TRBD1 for D (6 bases). V was shortened by 3 bases and J by 2 bases, with 14 bases between the two germline ends. Germline lookup yields CDR1 SGHDN and CDR2 FVKESK. The CDR3 is 16 residues long. The CDR3 DNA follows: TGTGCCAGCAGCCACAGACAGGTAACTCCCTACAATGAGCAGTTCTTC. Translated, it gives CASSHRQVTPYNEQFF. The complete variable domain, with remaining parts taken from reference TRBV14 and TRBJ2-1, reads EAGVTQFPSHSVIEKGQTVTLRCDPISGHDNLYWYRRVMGKEIKFLLHFVKESKQDESGMPNNRFLAERTGGTYSTLKVQPAELEDSGVYFCASSHRQVTPYNEQFFGPGTRLTVL.

The chain carries TRBV28 and TRBJ1-1; D gene unclear. V was shortened by 6 bases and J by 3 bases, with 5 bases between the two germline ends. CDR1 is MDHEN, CDR2 SYDVKM, per germline. This CDR3 comprises 11 residues. Here the CDR3 reads CASRRDTEAFF. CDR3 DNA: TGTGCCAGCAGGAGGGACACTGAAGCTTTCTTT.

The rearrangement joins TRBV9 to TRBJ2-1; D call uncertain. CDR3 size: 14 residues. V dropped 3 bases and J dropped 1 base, with 8 bases sitting between them. The germline gives CDR1 SGDLS, CDR2 YYNGEE. CDR3 coding DNA: TGTGCCAGCAGCGGGAGTCAGTCCTACAATGAGCAGTTCTTC. It specifies CASSGSQSYNEQFF. Variable domain in full (rest from reference TRBV9 and TRBJ2-1): DSGVTQTPKHLITATGQRVTLRCSPRSGDLSVYWYQQSLDQGLQFLIQYYNGEERAKGNILERFSAQQFPDLHSELNLSSLELGDSALYFCASSGSQSYNEQFFGPGTRLTVL.

V usage is TRBV5-4 and J usage is TRBJ2-7, with D tentatively TRBD2 (5 bases). This CDR3 comprises 16 residues. V was pared by 0 bases and J by 2 bases, with 15 bases between. CDR1 SGHNT and CDR2 YYREEE come from the germline V gene (reference sequence). CDR3 region: CASSLGVLGETYEQYF. Here the CDR3 DNA reads TGTGCCAGCAGCTTGGGGGTATTGGGAGAGACCTACGAGCAGTACTTC.

The V and J genes are TRBV28 and TRBJ2-3; 13 bases agree with TRBD2. V shed 5 bases, J shed 9 bases, and the junction held 8 bases outside the gene matches. The germline V gene has CDR1 MDHEN and CDR2 SYDVKM. The CDR3 loop spans 15 amino acids. CDR3 sequence (DNA): TGTGCCAGCAGTCCCGGACTAGCGGGAGTAGGGACGCAGTATTTT. Translated, it gives CASSPGLAGVGTQYF.

The rearrangement uses TRBV6-4 and TRBJ2-1, with a weak D call TRBD2 (5 bases). Deletions cut 0 bases from V and 13 bases from J, with 13 bases between. The germline V gene has CDR1 MRHNA and CDR2 SNTAGT. The CDR3 totals 13 residues. The CDR3 coding sequence is TGTGCCAGCAGTGACTCCCTGAGAGGGTTACAGTTCTTC. Protein: CASSDSLRGLQFF.

This sequence joins TRBV6-5 and TRBJ1-3; TRBD1 matches 7 bases. The CDR3 is made up of 15 amino acids. Unmatched junction bases numbered 7, after V lost 6 bases and J lost 2 bases. Per germline, CDR1 MNHEY and CDR2 SVGAGI. The CDR3 coding sequence is TGTGCCAGCAGGCTTACGACAGGGACTGGAAACACCATATATTTT. Amino acid sequence: CASRLTTGTGNTIYF.

The chain has TRBV5-1 and TRBJ2-3; TRBD2 matches 8 bases. Germline assignment: CDR1 SGHRS and CDR2 YFSETQ. CDR3 length equals 15 residues. V dropped 0 bases and J dropped 5; count of bases not matched to a gene: 5. Here the CDR3 DNA reads TGCGCCAGCAGCTTGGCCTCGCGGGAGGTAGATACGCAGTATTTT. Residues: CASSLASREVDTQYF. The full variable domain, its missing parts supplied by reference TRBV5-1 and TRBJ2-3, is KAGVTQTPRYLIKTRGQQVTLSCSPISGHRSVSWYQQTPGQGLQFLFEYFSETQRNKGNFPGRFSGRQFSNSRSEMNVSTLELGDSALYLCASSLASREVDTQYFGPGTRLTVL.

The chain uses TRBV7-3 and TRBJ2-7, with a tentative D call TRBD2 (6 bases). This CDR3 contains 13 residues. Germline V gene sequence: CDR1 SGHTA, CDR2 FQGTGA. Trimming pared 2 bases from V and 7 bases from J, leaving 12 bases between. CDR3 DNA: TGTGCCAGCAGCTTAGACGGGAGCGCGGAGCAGTACTTC. Its protein is CASSLDGSAEQYF. Combining the CDR3 with reference TRBV7-3 and TRBJ2-7 gives the whole variable domain GAGVSQTPSNKVTEKGKYVELRCDPISGHTALYWYRQSLGQGPEFLIYFQGTGAADDSGLPNDRFFAVRPEGSVSTLKIQRTERGDSAVYLCASSLDGSAEQYFGPGTRLTVT.

V usage is TRBV25-1 and J usage is TRBJ1-2, with no clear D. The CDR3 runs 16 residues. V shed 4 bases and J shed 4 bases, with 19 bases lying between them. Germline V gives CDR1 MGHDK, CDR2 SYGVNS. As DNA, the CDR3 is TGTGCCAGCAGTGCCCCACCGGGGAGCCGCGGCTATGGCTACACCTTC. Translating it yields CASSAPPGSRGYGYTF.

About this clone itself: A junction end diverges from the germline sequence, so it may reflect a read error. This chain links TRBV11-2 with TRBJ2-7; 11 bases are shared with TRBD2. Germline V gene data show CDR1 as SGHAT and CDR2 as FQNNGV. The CDR3 consists of 16 residues. DNA for the CDR3: TGTGCCAGCGGCTTATACGGGACTAGCGGCCAATACGAGCAGTACTTC. It encodes CASGLYGTSGQYEQYF.

CDR3 region: CATSRSPGQGSSDTQYF. CDR3 bases: TGTGCCACCAGCAGATCTCCGGGACAGGGGTCTTCAGATACGCAGTATTTT. The rearrangement uses TRBV15 and TRBJ2-3; TRBD1 matches at 10 bases. V dropped 2 bases and J dropped 4; count of bases not matched to a gene: 9. The CDR3 sequence is 17 residues long. CDR1 and CDR2 from the germline V gene are LNHNV and YYDKDF (reference sequence).

The chain recombines TRBV6-4 with TRBJ2-7; D is unresolved. CDR1 is MRHNA, CDR2 SNTAGT, per germline. The CDR3 loop spans 12 amino acids. Trimming removed 5 bases at V and 4 bases at J, with 9 bases between. The DNA of the CDR3 is TGTGCCAGCAGTCTATACTATTACGAGCAGTACTTC. Its translation is CASSLYYYEQYF.

The chain has TRBV9 and TRBJ2-1; 12 bases line up with TRBD2. The CDR3 contains 16 residues. V was clipped by 3 bases and J by 9 bases; unmatched bases: 10. Germline V CDR1 and CDR2: SGDLS, YYNGEE. CDR3 nucleotides: TGTGCCAGCAGCGCCTCGACTAGCGGGAGATACGGTGAGCAGTTCTTC. Protein sequence: CASSASTSGRYGEQFF.

The chain couples TRBV4-3 to TRBJ2-7; the match to TRBD1 covers 9 bases. Germline V gene lookup returns CDR1 LGHNA and CDR2 YSLEER. CDR3 size: 16 residues. With 4 bases clipped from V and 4 bases from J, the junction kept 11 bases outside the gene matches. CDR3 in amino acids: CASSLTQGANWYEQYF. DNA for the CDR3: TGCGCCAGCAGCCTAACACAGGGGGCGAACTGGTACGAGCAGTACTTC.

This chain connects TRBV2 to TRBJ1-4; 9 nucleotides line up with TRBD1. J gave up 7 bases and V 6 bases, and 21 bases lay outside the gene matches. Germline CDR1 SNHLY, CDR2 FYNNEI. The CDR3 has 19 amino acids. The CDR3 is CASRKPTINDRGAGEKLFF. The CDR3 bases are TGTGCCAGCAGGAAGCCGACAATAAATGACAGGGGGGCGGGTGAAAAACTGTTTTTT.

Points on this clone: Germline and junction disagree at one end, which may indicate a read error. This chain links TRBV7-2 with TRBJ2-7; TRBD1 matches 10 bases. Germline-derived CDR1 and CDR2 are SGHTA and FQGNSA. The CDR3 is 15 amino acids. In nucleotides, the CDR3 is TGTGCCAGCAGCTTCGACAGGGGGCGGGGGCACGAGCAGCACTTC. The encoded protein is CASSFDRGRGHEQHF.

The gene calls are TRBV5-1 and TRBJ1-4; perhaps TRBD1 as D (5 bases). Trimming shortened V by 0 bases and J by 8 bases, and 11 bases separated the two germline ends. The CDR3 has 14 residues. Looked up from germline, CDR1 is SGHRS and CDR2 is YFSETQ. CDR3 in amino acids: CASSLGRQGEKLFF. For the CDR3, the DNA is TGCGCCAGCAGCTTGGGACGTCAGGGAGAAAAACTGTTTTTT.

This chain joins TRBV7-2 and TRBJ2-6; weak D call: TRBD1 (6 bases). The ends were cut back, 3 bases at V and 4 bases at J, with 10 bases in the middle. Germline V gene sequence: CDR1 SGHTA, CDR2 FQGNSA. This CDR3 region has 15 residues. The CDR3 sequence: CASSFSGTGANVLTF. The CDR3 DNA follows: TGTGCCAGCAGCTTCTCAGGGACAGGGGCCAACGTCCTGACTTTC.

V gene TRBV6-5 combines with J gene TRBJ1-1; 7 bases fit TRBD1. The V gene end was trimmed by 5 bases and the J gene end by 1 base; junction bases not matched to a gene: 7. This CDR3 has 15 amino acids. Per the germline V gene, CDR1 is MNHEY and CDR2 is SVGAGI. This CDR3 is CASSRQGRGNTEAFF. In DNA form, the CDR3 reads TGTGCCAGCAGTAGACAGGGTCGCGGGAACACTGAAGCTTTCTTT.

V usage is TRBV7-2 and J usage is TRBJ1-5; D not resolved. Germline CDR1 reads SGHTA; CDR2 reads FQGNSA. Deletions cut 1 base from V and 0 bases from J, with 7 bases between. The CDR3 is 15 residues long. CDR3 in DNA: TGTGCCAGCAGCTTAGATTTGTATAGCAATCAGCCCCAGCATTTT. Translation gives CASSLDLYSNQPQHF.

J is TRBJ2-7 and V is TRBV19; TRBD1 matches 9 bases. Germline V lookup: CDR1 LNHDA, CDR2 SQIVND (reference sequence). V shed 5 bases and J 1 base; nucleotides not matched to a gene: 6. The CDR3 contains 15 residues. The CDR3 spells CASSAPGQGSYEQYF. The CDR3 DNA is TGTGCCAGTAGTGCTCCGGGACAGGGATCCTACGAGCAGTACTTC.

In regard to this clone: Other DNA sequences from this sample encode an identical CDR3 as well. The chain carries TRBV5-1 and TRBJ1-3; TRBD1 agrees at 9 bases. This CDR3 region has 15 residues. The V and J ends lost 3 bases and 2 bases, in that order; junction bases with no gene match: 3. Germline V gene lookup returns CDR1 SGHRS and CDR2 YFSETQ. This CDR3 reads CASSSTGGTGNTIYF. The DNA of the CDR3 is TGCGCCAGCAGCTCGACAGGGGGGACTGGAAACACCATATATTTT.

This chain links TRBV28 with TRBJ2-5, with 7 bases lining up with TRBD2. The CDR3 runs 15 residues. Germline V gives CDR1 MDHEN, CDR2 SYDVKM. V shed 0 bases, J shed 4 bases, and the junction held 5 bases outside the gene matches. The CDR3 DNA reads TGTGCCAGCAGTTTATGGGAACCGGGGGGAGAGACCCAGTACTTC. Translating it yields CASSLWEPGGETQYF.

The chain carries TRBV5-1 and TRBJ1-1, with 7 bases matching TRBD1. CDR3 size: 13 residues. Germline trimming cut 0 bases from V and 6 bases from J; bases unmatched to any gene: 2. CDR1 and CDR2 from the germline V gene are SGHRS and YFSETQ. The CDR3 sequence is CASSLGQGAEAFF. CDR3 DNA: TGCGCCAGCAGCTTGGGACAGGGCGCTGAAGCTTTCTTT.

This chain joins TRBV6-6 and TRBJ2-7; maybe TRBD2 (7 bases). The ends were cut back, 6 bases at V and 5 bases at J, with 14 bases in the middle. CDR3 length equals 13 residues. The germline V gene has CDR1 MNHNY and CDR2 SVGAGI (reference sequence). The CDR3 region has the DNA TGTGCCAGCAGCTCTCGAGGGGGGGACGAGCAGTACTTC. Amino acid sequence: CASSSRGGDEQYF.

The chain couples TRBV9 to TRBJ1-3; no clear D. The CDR3 is 15 residues long. Germline CDR1 and CDR2: SGDLS and YYNGEE. Between the trimmed V and J ends, which lost 0 bases and 1 base, there was a span of 8 bases. The CDR3 DNA is TGTGCCAGCAGCGTAGCCCCTATGTCTGGAAACACCATATATTTT. Translating it yields CASSVAPMSGNTIYF.